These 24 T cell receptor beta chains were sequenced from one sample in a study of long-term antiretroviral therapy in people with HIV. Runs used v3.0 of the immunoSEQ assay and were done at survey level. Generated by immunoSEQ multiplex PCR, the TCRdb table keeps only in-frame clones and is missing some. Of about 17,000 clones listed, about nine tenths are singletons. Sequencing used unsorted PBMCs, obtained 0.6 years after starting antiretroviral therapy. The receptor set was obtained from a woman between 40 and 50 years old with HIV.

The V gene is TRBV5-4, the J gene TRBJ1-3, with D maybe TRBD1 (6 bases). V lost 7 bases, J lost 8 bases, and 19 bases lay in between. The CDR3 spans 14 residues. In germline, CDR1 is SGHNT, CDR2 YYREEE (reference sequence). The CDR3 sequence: CASFHRDVLDTIYF. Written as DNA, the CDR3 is TGTGCCAGCTTCCACAGGGATGTGCTAGACACCATATATTTT.

In DNA form, the CDR3 reads TGTGCCAGCAGCTTAGGGGTAGACTTCTCTGGAAACACCATATATTTT. This translates into CASSLGVDFSGNTIYF. The genes are TRBV7-2 and TRBJ1-3; D is unresolved. The CDR3 covers 16 residues. V lost 1 base to trimming and J lost 0 bases, with 10 bases between them. Germline values: CDR1 SGHTA, CDR2 FQGNSA.

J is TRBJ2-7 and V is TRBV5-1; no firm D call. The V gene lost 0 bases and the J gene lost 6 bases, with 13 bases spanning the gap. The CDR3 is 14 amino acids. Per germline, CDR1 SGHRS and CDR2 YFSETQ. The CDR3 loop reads CASSLVNRVGEQYF. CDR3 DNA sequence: TGCGCCAGCAGCTTGGTCAACAGAGTGGGCGAGCAGTACTTC.

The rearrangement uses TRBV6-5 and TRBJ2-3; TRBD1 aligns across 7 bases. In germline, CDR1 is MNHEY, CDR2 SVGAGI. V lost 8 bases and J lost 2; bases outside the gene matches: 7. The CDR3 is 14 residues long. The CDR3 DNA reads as TGTGCCAGCCGGATCCAGGGGGACACAGATACGCAGTATTTT. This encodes CASRIQGDTDTQYF.

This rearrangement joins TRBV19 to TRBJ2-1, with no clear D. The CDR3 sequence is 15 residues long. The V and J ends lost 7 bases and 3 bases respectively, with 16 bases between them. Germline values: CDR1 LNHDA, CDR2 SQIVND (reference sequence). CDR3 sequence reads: CASKPETSLYNEQFF. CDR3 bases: TGTGCCAGTAAACCGGAGACATCTCTCTACAATGAGCAGTTCTTC.

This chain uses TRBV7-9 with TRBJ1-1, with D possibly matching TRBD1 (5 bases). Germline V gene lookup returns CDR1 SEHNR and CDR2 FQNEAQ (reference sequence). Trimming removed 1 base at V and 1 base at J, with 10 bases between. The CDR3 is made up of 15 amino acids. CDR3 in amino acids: CASSLEPQGNTEAFF. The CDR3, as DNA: TGTGCCAGCAGCTTAGAGCCGCAGGGGAACACTGAAGCTTTCTTT.

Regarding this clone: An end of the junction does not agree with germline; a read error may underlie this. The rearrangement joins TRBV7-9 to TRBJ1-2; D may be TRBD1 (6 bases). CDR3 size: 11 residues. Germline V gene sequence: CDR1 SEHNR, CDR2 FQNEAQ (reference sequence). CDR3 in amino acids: CASSLNAWGHF. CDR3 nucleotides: TGTGCCAGCAGCTTAAATGCTTGGGGGCACTTC.

In DNA, the CDR3 is TGTGCCAGCTCACCATATATCAGGGGGCGCGAGACAGATACGCAGTATTTT. Protein sequence: CASSPYIRGRETDTQYF. The V and J genes are TRBV18 and TRBJ2-3; 8 bases map to TRBD1. The CDR3 runs 17 residues. V trimming: 2 bases; J trimming: 3 bases; junction bases outside the gene matches: 10. Germline V CDR1 and CDR2: KGHSH, LQKENI.

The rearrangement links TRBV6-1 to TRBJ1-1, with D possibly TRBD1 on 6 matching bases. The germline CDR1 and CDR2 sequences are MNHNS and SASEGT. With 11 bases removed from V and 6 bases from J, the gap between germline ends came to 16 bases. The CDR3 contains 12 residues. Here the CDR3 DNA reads TGTGCCTCCTCAACAGGGTTCGCTGAAGCTTTCTTT. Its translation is CASSTGFAEAFF.

CDR3 bases: TGTGCCAGCAGTTACGGGGACGTTAATGAAAAACTGTTTTTT. This codes for CASSYGDVNEKLFF. V gene TRBV6-6 combines with J gene TRBJ1-4; D may be TRBD1 (5 bases). The CDR3 runs 14 residues. The V and J ends lost 2 bases and 4 bases respectively, with 8 bases between them. Per germline, CDR1 MNHNY and CDR2 SVGAGI (reference sequence).

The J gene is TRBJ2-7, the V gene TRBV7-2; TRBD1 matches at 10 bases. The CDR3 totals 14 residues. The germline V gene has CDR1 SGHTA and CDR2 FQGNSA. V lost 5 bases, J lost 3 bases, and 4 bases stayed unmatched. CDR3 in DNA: TGTGCCAGCAGCACCGGACAGGGGGGCTACGAGCAGTACTTC. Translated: CASSTGQGGYEQYF.

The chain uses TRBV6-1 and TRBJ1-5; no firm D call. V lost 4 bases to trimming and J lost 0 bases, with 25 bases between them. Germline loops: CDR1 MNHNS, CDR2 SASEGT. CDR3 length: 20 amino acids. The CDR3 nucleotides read TGTGCCAGCAGTGCAATTGGGAGTCCTCTATCAAGTCCTAGCAATCAGCCCCAGCATTTT. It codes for CASSAIGSPLSSPSNQPQHF.

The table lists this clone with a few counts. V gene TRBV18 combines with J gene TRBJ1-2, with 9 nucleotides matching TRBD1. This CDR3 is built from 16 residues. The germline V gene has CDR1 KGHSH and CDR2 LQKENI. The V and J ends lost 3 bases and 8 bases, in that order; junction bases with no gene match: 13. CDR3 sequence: CASSPPNRDRAGGYTF. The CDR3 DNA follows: TGTGCCAGCTCACCTCCCAACCGGGACAGGGCTGGCGGCTACACCTTC.

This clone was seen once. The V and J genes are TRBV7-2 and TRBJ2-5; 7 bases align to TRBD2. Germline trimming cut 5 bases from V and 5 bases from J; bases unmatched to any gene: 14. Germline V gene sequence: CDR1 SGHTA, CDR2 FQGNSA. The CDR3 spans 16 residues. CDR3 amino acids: CASSQQSGMREETQYF. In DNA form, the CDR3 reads TGTGCCAGCAGCCAACAGAGCGGGATGCGTGAGGAGACCCAGTACTTC. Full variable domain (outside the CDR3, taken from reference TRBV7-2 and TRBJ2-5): GAGVSQSPSNKVTEKGKDVELRCDPISGHTALYWYRQSLGQGLEFLIYFQGNSAPDKSGLPSDRFSAERTGGSVSTLTIQRTQQEDSAVYLCASSQQSGMREETQYFGPGTRLLVL.

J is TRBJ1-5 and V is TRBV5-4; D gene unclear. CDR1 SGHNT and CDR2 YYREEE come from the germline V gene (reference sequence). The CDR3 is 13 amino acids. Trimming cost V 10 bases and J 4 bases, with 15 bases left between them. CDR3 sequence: CASSLGPNQPQHF. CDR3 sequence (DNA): TGTGCCTCCTCCCTGGGTCCGAATCAGCCCCAGCATTTT.

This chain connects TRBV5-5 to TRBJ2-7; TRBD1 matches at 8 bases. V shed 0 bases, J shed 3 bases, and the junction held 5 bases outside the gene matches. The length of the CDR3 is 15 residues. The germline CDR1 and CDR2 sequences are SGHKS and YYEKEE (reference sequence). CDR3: CASSLGDRTNYEQYF. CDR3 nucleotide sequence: TGTGCCAGCAGCTTGGGGGACAGGACCAACTACGAGCAGTACTTC.

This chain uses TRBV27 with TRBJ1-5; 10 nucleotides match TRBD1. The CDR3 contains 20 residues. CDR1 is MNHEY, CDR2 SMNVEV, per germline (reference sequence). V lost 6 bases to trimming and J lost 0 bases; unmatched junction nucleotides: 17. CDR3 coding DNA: TGTGCCAGCAGACCCGGCCGACAGGGGGCGTTGCGGGATAGCAATCAGCCCCAGCATTTT. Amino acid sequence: CASRPGRQGALRDSNQPQHF.

The CDR3 bases are TGTGCCAGTAGCCGGGTTAGCAATCAGCCCCAGCATTTT. It is translated as CASSRVSNQPQHF. The chain employs TRBV19 and TRBJ1-5; D is ambiguous. With 6 bases removed from V and 0 bases from J, the gap between germline ends came to 6 bases. The CDR3 is 13 residues long. The germline V gene encodes CDR1 LNHDA and CDR2 SQIVND (reference sequence).

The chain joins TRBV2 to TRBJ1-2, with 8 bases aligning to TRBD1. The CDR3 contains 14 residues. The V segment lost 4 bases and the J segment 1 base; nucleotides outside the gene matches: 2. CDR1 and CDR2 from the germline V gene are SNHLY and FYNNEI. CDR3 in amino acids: CASSGTGSNYGYTF. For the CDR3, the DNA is TGTGCCAGCAGTGGGACAGGGAGTAACTATGGCTACACCTTC.

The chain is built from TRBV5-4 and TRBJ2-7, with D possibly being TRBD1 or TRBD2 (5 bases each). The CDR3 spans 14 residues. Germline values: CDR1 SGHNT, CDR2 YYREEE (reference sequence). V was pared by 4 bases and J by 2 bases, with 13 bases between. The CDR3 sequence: CASSGTATTYEQYF. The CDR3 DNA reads TGTGCCAGCAGCGGGACCGCCACAACCTACGAGCAGTACTTC.

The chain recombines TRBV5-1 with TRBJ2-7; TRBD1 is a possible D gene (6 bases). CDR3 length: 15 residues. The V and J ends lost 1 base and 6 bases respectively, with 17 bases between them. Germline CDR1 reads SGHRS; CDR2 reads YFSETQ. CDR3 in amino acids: CASSLRQAPGSEQYF. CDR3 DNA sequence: TGCGCCAGCAGCTTGCGACAGGCCCCGGGATCCGAGCAGTACTTC.

The CDR3, as DNA: TGTGCCTGGAGTAGGACCGACGGACAGCCCCAGCATTTT. Its translation is CAWSRTDGQPQHF. The chain has TRBV30 and TRBJ1-5; D ambiguous. Deletions cut 2 bases from V and 7 bases from J, with 12 bases between. The CDR3 loop spans 13 amino acids. Per the germline V gene, CDR1 is GTSNPN and CDR2 is SVGIG (reference sequence). Supplemented by reference TRBV30 and TRBJ1-5, the full variable domain reads SQTIHQWPATLVQPVGSPLSLECTVEGTSNPNLYWYRQAAGRGLQLLFYSVGIGQISSEVPQNLSASRPQDRQFILSSKKLLLSDSGFYLCAWSRTDGQPQHFGDGTRLSIL.

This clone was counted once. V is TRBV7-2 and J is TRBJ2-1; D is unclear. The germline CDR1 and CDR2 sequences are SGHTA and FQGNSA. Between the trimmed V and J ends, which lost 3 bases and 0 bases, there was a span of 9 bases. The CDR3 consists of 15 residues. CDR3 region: CASSFRLSSYNEQFF. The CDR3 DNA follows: TGTGCCAGCAGCTTCCGCTTAAGCTCCTACAATGAGCAGTTCTTC.

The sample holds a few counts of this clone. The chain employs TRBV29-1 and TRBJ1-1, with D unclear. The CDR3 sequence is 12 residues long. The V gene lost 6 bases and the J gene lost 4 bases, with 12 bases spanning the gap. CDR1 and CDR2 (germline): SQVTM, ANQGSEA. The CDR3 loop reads CSVMQDATEAFF. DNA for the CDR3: TGCAGCGTCATGCAGGATGCCACTGAAGCTTTCTTT.